This T cell receptor (beta chain) is drawn from a study of shared clonotypes between healthy human individuals. CDR3 length equals 17 residues. V shed 1 base, J shed 3 bases, and the junction held 9 bases outside the gene matches. From germline, CDR1 is SGHDN and CDR2 FVKESK. Only in-frame clones appear in the TCRdb table, and some are missing; sequencing was by immunoSEQ multiplex PCR. The sample includes some 790,000 clones, around 77% of them seen just once. The chain has TRBV14 and TRBJ2-1; TRBD1 agrees at 7 bases. The specimen sequenced was memory CD4+ T cells sorted from blood. The sample's subset: CD45RA-negative fraction. This clonotype originated in a woman in her 30s in good health. The CDR3 reads CASSQAGIRDSYNEQFF. The CDR3 coding sequence is TGTGCCAGCAGCCAAGCGGGTATTCGGGACAGCTACAATGAGCAGTTCTTC. The variable domain in full, completed from reference TRBV14 and TRBJ2-1, reads EAGVTQFPSHSVIEKGQTVTLRCDPISGHDNLYWYRRVMGKEIKFLLHFVKESKQDESGMPNNRFLAERTGGTYSTLKVQPAELEDSGVYFCASSQAGIRDSYNEQFFGPGTRLTVL.